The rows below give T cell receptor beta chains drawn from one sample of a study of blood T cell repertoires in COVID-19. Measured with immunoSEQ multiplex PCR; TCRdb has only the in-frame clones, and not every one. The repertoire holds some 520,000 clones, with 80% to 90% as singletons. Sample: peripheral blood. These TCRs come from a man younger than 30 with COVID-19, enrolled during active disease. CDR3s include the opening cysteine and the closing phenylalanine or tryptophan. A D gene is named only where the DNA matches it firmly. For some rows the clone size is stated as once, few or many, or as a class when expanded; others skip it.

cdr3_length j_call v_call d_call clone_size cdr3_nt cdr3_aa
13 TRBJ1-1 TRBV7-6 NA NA TGTGCCAGCAGCTTTCAGGGCTCCACTGAAGCTTTCTTT CASSFQGSTEAFF
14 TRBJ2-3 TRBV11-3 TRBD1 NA TGTGCCAGCAGGGAAAGGACAGGGTCAGATACGCAGTATTTT CASRERTGSDTQYF
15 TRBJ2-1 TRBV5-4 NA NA TGTGCCAGCAGCTCCCCAACGCCAGGCTACAATGAGCAGTTCTTC CASSSPTPGYNEQFF
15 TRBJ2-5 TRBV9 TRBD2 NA TGTGCCAGCAGCGATAGCGGGAGTTTAGGAGAGACCCAGTACTTC CASSDSGSLGETQYF
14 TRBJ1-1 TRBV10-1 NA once TGCGCCAGCAGCCCCCGCGGGGGATCCACTGAAGCTTTCTTT CASSPRGGSTEAFF
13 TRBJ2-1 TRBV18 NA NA TGTGCCAGCTCACCGTGGGACTCCCATGAGCAGTTCTTC CASSPWDSHEQFF
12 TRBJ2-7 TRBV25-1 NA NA TGTGCCAGCAGTGAATTGAGCCACGAGCAGTACTTC CASSELSHEQYF
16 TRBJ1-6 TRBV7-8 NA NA TGTGCCAGCAGCTTATCCGTCTCCCCCTATAATTCACCCCTCCACTTT CASSLSVSPYNSPLHF
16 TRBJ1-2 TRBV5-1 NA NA TGCGCCAGCACCCGAGGCTCTCAGGGGACTAACTATGGCTACACCTTC CASTRGSQGTNYGYTF
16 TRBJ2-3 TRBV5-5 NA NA TGTGCCAGCAGCTTGGTGGCTAGGTTATCAGCAGATACGCAGTATTTT CASSLVARLSADTQYF
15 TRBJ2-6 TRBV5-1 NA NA TGCGCCAGCTCCGAAGGGGGAAATGGGGCCAACGTCCTGACTTTC CASSEGGNGANVLTF
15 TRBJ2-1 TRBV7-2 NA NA TGTGCCAGCAGCTTAGACAGCGGTCCCTACAATGAGCAGTTCTTC CASSLDSGPYNEQFF
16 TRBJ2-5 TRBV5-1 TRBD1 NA TGCGCCAGCAGCCGGACTCGGACAGGGGTCCAAGAGACCCAGTACTTC CASSRTRTGVQETQYF